A selection of T cell receptor beta chains follows, all from one sample in a study of blood T cell repertoires in COVID-19. Profiled with immunoSEQ multiplex PCR; TCRdb holds only in-frame clones, not every one. This table has approximately 260,000 clones, around 86% appearing once. Sequenced: peripheral blood. All receptors derive from a man aged 50 to 59 with acute or convalescent COVID-19. Each CDR3 is given without its conserved first and last residue. Each record gives: V gene, J gene, CDR3 protein.

>TRBV9|TRBJ1-2
ASSPGQVYGYT
>TRBV7-9|TRBJ1-2
ASSHPASGEPNYGYT
>TRBV11-3|TRBJ2-5
ASSPTGQETQY
>TRBV10-3|TRBJ2-7
AISVGDNYEQY
>TRBV7-7|TRBJ2-3
ASSLARDTTDTQY
>TRBV2|TRBJ2-5
ASSPITRETQY
>TRBV27|TRBJ2-1
ASSLWPSGGYEQF
>TRBV19|TRBJ1-1
ASSTGVQPNTEAF
>TRBV6-4|TRBJ2-4
ASSDLAKNIQY
>TRBV2|TRBJ1-1
ASGEYTEAF
>TRBV18|TRBJ1-3
ASSPSPQGSGNTIY
>TRBV23-1|TRBJ1-5
ASSEPGSNQPQH
>TRBV2|TRBJ2-3
ASRLAESTDTQY
>TRBV5-1|TRBJ2-6
ASSLVEGARGANVLT
>TRBV13|TRBJ2-7
ASSLRGSGGAWEQY
>TRBV6-1|TRBJ1-4
ASSDRGLVKLF
>TRBV14|TRBJ1-2
ASSRGRANYGYT
>TRBV7-9|TRBJ2-1
ASSLSPPSYNEQF
>TRBV6-5|TRBJ1-1
ASSYLGDTEAF
>TRBV7-3|TRBJ2-1
ASSLNSAGGANEQF
>TRBV9|TRBJ2-3
ASKSDGETQY
>TRBV10-2|TRBJ1-2
ASSETQGRVNGYT
>TRBV5-1|TRBJ2-5
ASSFGATSGGSQETQY
>TRBV6-5|TRBJ1-4
ASSTVSNEKLF
>TRBV9|TRBJ2-1
ASSVGSGGRHEQF
>TRBV19|TRBJ1-1
ASSIEGRGEAF
>TRBV9|TRBJ2-1
ASSADRGREF
>TRBV6-5|TRBJ2-7
ASRSTGTYEQY
>TRBV25-1|TRBJ2-7
ASSVGRGGGEQY
>TRBV6-5|TRBJ2-5
ASSYSGGEWETQY
>TRBV7-3|TRBJ1-1
ASSLLMNTEAF
>TRBV29-1|TRBJ2-7
SVSAAPGAYEQY
>TRBV6-5|TRBJ2-7
ATQGGSYEQY
>TRBV11-3|TRBJ2-3
ASSLGGGTDTQY
>TRBV6-5|TRBJ1-2
ASSYSGVTLGYGYT
>TRBV5-6|TRBJ2-1
ASSLRVAGGLQF
>TRBV9|TRBJ2-2
ASSANRQGTNTGELF
>TRBV13|TRBJ1-1
ASSLDGYTEAF
>TRBV7-2|TRBJ1-5
ASSLGGRQPQH
>TRBV2|TRBJ2-7
ASNGVYSSYEQY
>TRBV5-1|TRBJ1-2
ASSSMTANYGYT
>TRBV5-1|TRBJ2-5
ASTRPGQGRMETQY
>TRBV6-5|TRBJ2-1
ASSYKGGFRNEQF
>TRBV10-1|TRBJ2-3
ASSEGTSTDTQY
>TRBV19|TRBJ2-5
ASSIGTGASRTQY